This T cell receptor (beta chain) was recovered during a study of shared clonotypes between healthy human individuals. The study's findings and limits: Clonotype sharing among donors, it was expected, would be affected by sequencing depth. Larger estimated richness was generally seen in naive subsets than in memory subsets. It was observed that 5% to 6% of naive CD4 clonotypes were shared across a handful of donors.

For this clone: Its antigen is not identified.

Genomic DNA belonging to each subset was distributed in equal measure over several immunoSEQ plates. The assay was immunoSEQ multiplex PCR, and TCRdb's table has in-frame clones only and misses some. This sample has millions of clones, with 85% to 95% found just once. This clonotype was obtained from a man aged 18 to 30 in good health. Material: naive CD4+ T cells sorted from blood. The subset was: CD45RA+ positively selected.

The DNA for the CDR3 is TGCGCCAGCAGCCAAGATGGGCTCTTTTACGAGCAGTACTTC. Translation: CASSQDGLFYEQYF. This chain links TRBV4-1 with TRBJ2-7; D is ambiguous. The V end was cut by 0 bases, the J end by 4 bases, with 10 bases between. CDR3 length: 14 amino acids. Per the germline V gene, CDR1 is MGHRA and CDR2 is YSYEKL.